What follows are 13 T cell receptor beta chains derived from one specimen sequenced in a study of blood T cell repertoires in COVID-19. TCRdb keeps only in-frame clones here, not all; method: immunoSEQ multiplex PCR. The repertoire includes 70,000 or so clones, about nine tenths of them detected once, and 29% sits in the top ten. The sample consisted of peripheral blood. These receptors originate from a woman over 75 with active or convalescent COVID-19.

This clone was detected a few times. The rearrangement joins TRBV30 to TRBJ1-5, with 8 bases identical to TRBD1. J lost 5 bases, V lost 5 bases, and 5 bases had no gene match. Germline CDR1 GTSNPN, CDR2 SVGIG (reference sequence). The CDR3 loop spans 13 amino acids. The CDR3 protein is CAWAGGRDQPQHF. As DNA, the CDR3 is TGTGCCTGGGCAGGGGGCAGAGATCAGCCCCAGCATTTT.

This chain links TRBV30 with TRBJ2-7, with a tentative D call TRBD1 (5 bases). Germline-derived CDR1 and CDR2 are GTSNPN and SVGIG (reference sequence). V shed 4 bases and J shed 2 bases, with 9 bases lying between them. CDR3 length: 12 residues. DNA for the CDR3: TGTGCCTGGACGAAGGGGACCTACGAGCAGTACTTC. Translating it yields CAWTKGTYEQYF.

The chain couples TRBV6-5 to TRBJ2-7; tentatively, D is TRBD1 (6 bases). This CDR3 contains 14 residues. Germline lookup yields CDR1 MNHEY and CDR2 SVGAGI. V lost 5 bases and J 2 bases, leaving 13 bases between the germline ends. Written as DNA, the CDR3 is TGTGCCAGCAGTCTACAGGGTGGACCCTACGAGCAGTACTTC. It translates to CASSLQGGPYEQYF.

The CDR3 nucleotides are TGTGCCAGCAGCTTACAGGGGGTACATTCACCCCTCCACTTT. This sequence encodes CASSLQGVHSPLHF. The chain couples TRBV6-4 to TRBJ1-6; 8 bases align to TRBD1. Unmatched junction bases numbered 6, after V lost 6 bases and J lost 8 bases. Germline V gives CDR1 MRHNA, CDR2 SNTAGT. The CDR3 totals 14 residues.

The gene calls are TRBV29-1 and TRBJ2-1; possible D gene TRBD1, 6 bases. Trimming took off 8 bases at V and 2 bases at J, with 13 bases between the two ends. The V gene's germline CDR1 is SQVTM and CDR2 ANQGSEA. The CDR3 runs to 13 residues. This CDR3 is CSITGPTYNEQFF. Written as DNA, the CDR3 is TGCAGCATTACAGGGCCCACCTACAATGAGCAGTTCTTC.

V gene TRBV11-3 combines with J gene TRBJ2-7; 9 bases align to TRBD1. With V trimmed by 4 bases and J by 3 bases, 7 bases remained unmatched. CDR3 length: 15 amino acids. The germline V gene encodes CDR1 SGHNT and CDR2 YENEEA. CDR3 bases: TGTGCCAGCAGCTCCCACTCGACAGGGGGCTACGAGCAGTACTTC. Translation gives CASSSHSTGGYEQYF.

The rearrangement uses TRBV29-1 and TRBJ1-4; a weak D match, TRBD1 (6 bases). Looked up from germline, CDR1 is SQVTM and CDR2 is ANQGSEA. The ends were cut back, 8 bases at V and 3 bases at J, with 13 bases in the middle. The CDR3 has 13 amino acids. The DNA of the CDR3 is TGCAGCATACGGGACAATCCTAATGAAAAACTGTTTTTT. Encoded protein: CSIRDNPNEKLFF. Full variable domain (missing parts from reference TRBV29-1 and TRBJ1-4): SAVISQKPSRDICQRGTSLTIQCQVDSQVTMMFWYRQQPGQSLTLIATANQGSEATYESGFVIDKFPISRPNLTFSTLTVSNMSPEDSSIYLCSIRDNPNEKLFFGSGTQLSVL.

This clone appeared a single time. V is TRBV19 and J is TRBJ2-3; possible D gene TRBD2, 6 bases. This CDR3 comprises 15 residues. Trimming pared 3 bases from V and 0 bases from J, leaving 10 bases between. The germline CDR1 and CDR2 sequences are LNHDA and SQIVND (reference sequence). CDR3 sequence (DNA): TGTGCCAGTAGTATTTGGCGGGGAAGCACAGATACGCAGTATTTT. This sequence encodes CASSIWRGSTDTQYF.

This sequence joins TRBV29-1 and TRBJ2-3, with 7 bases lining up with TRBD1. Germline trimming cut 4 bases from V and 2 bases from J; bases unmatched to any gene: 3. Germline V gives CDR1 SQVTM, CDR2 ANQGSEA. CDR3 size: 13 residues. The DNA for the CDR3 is TGCAGCGTTGTGGGACAGATCACAGATACGCAGTATTTT. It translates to CSVVGQITDTQYF.

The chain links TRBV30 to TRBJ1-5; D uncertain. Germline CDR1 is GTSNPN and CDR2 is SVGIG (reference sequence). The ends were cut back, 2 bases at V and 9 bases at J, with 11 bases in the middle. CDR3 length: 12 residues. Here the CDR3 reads CAWSHWPRPQHF. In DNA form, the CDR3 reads TGTGCCTGGAGTCATTGGCCACGGCCCCAGCATTTT.

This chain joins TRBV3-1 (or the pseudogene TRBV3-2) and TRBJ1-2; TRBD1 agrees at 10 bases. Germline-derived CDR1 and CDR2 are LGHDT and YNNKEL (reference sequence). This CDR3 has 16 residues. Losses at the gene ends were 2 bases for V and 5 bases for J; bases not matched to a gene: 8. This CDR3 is CASSQFGTGVDYGYTF. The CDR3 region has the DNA TGTGCCAGCAGCCAATTCGGGACAGGGGTAGATTATGGCTACACCTTC.

As DNA, the CDR3 is TGTGCCAGTTCCTGGGACAGGGGGGACTACGAGCAGTACTTC. Amino acid sequence: CASSWDRGDYEQYF. The rearrangement joins TRBV6-5 to TRBJ2-7, with TRBD1 identical over 11 bases. CDR1 MNHEY and CDR2 SVGAGI come from the germline V gene. Unmatched junction bases numbered 7, after V lost 9 bases and J lost 3 bases. This CDR3 comprises 14 residues.

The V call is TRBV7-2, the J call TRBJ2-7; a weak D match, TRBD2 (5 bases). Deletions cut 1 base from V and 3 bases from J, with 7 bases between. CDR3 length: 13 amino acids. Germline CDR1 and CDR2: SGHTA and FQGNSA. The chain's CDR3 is CASSLGRGYEQYF. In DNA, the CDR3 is TGTGCCAGCAGCTTAGGACGGGGCTACGAGCAGTACTTC. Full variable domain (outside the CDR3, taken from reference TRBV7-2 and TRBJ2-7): GAGVSQSPSNKVTEKGKDVELRCDPISGHTALYWYRQSLGQGLEFLIYFQGNSAPDKSGLPSDRFSAERTGGSVSTLTIQRTQQEDSAVYLCASSLGRGYEQYFGPGTRLTVT.